Listed here are 18 T cell receptor beta chains from one sample, sequenced in a study of human T cells and chemical hapten exposure. Sample time point: patch test 2, 6 weeks after DPC sensitization. Documented treatment: therapeutic diphenylcyclopropenone sensitization with weekly scalp DPC. One entry per CDR3 protein results from TCRdb running MiXCR on the RACE reads. In the table there are around 50,000 distinct CDR3 sequences, around 9.5% of which are singletons. The sequencing here drew on whole blood, taken in connection with sensitization to the hapten diphenylcyclopropenone (DPC). The receptors derive from a woman aged 50 to 60 with alopecia areata. Some clones in this sample may be carry-over from other donors' samples.

This clonotype was detected ten times or more. V usage is TRBV5-1 and J usage is TRBJ2-7; possibly TRBD2 for D (5 bases). Germline V gene lookup returns CDR1 SGHRS and CDR2 YFSETQ. The CDR3 totals 12 residues. Trimming took off 4 bases at V and 7 bases at J, with 12 bases between the two ends. CDR3 DNA: TGCGCCAGCAGCCATGGGGAGCTGGAGCAGTACTTC. Its protein is CASSHGELEQYF.

The V and J genes are TRBV5-4 and TRBJ2-7; 8 positions match TRBD1. J lost 1 base, V lost 3 bases, and 6 bases had no gene match. The CDR3 runs to 15 residues. The germline gives CDR1 SGHNT, CDR2 YYREEE (reference sequence). The CDR3 loop reads CASSSMGQESYEQYF. CDR3 in DNA: TGTGCCAGCAGCTCCATGGGACAGGAATCCTACGAGCAGTACTTC.

This clonotype was counted ten times or more. V and J are TRBV12-3 or TRBV12-4 and TRBJ1-2; a weak D match, TRBD1 (6 bases). The CDR3 extends over 17 amino acids. V was pared by 5 bases and J by 3 bases, with 22 bases between. CDR3 DNA sequence: TGTGCCAGCAGTCCCGTACGGGGGGCCCTACCGGACTATGGCTACACCTTC. It codes for CASSPVRGALPDYGYTF.

The CDR3 DNA follows: TGTGCCAGCCGGGGACAGTCCTACGAGCAGTACTTC. Residues: CASRGQSYEQYF. V usage is TRBV6-2 or TRBV6-3 and J usage is TRBJ2-7; TRBD1 agrees at 7 bases. This CDR3 comprises 12 residues. Germline lookup yields CDR1 MNHEY and CDR2 SVGEGT. Trimming at V came to 8 bases and at J to 1 base, leaving 2 bases not matched to a gene.

This clonotype turned up a few times. As DNA, the CDR3 is TGTGCCAGCAGCCGCCAACACCCCACAGGGAACTATGGCTACACCTTC. Its translation: CASSRQHPTGNYGYTF. This rearrangement joins TRBV4-2 to TRBJ1-2, with D tentatively TRBD1 (6 bases). Germline lookup yields CDR1 LGHNA and CDR2 YNFKEQ. The V gene lost 4 bases and the J gene lost 2 bases, with 17 bases spanning the gap. CDR3 size: 16 residues.

The chain recombines TRBV7-9 with TRBJ2-1; 11 positions match TRBD2. Trimming took 4 bases from V and 8 from J; bases not matched to a gene: 7. Germline loops: CDR1 SEHNR, CDR2 FQNEAQ (reference sequence). The CDR3 has 15 residues. CDR3: CASSSTSGRRYEQFF. CDR3 bases: TGTGCCAGCAGCTCTACTAGCGGGAGACGGTATGAGCAGTTCTTC.

This clonotype has just a few counts. The rearrangement links TRBV4-1 to TRBJ2-1, with 9 bases lining up with TRBD1. The CDR3 spans 13 residues. Looked up from germline, CDR1 is MGHRA and CDR2 is YSYEKL. V lost 2 bases to trimming and J lost 15 bases; unmatched junction nucleotides: 8. CDR3 sequence (DNA): TGCGCCAGCAGCCAACAACGCCGGGACAGGGTGTTCTTC. Residues: CASSQQRRDRVFF.

CDR3 loop: CASSFRDHKNIQYF. DNA for the CDR3: TGTGCCAGCAGCTTTAGGGACCACAAAAACATTCAGTACTTC. J is TRBJ2-4 and V is TRBV7-2; D may correspond to TRBD1 or TRBD2 (5 bases each). Trimming removed 3 bases from V and 3 bases from J, with 9 bases in between. The germline V gene has CDR1 SGHTA and CDR2 FQGNSA. The CDR3 consists of 14 residues.

On this clonotype: One end of the junction is discordant with germline, which a read error may explain. V usage is TRBV12-3 or TRBV12-4 and J usage is TRBJ1-3; D perhaps matches TRBD1 (5 bases). The CDR3 has 12 residues. The CDR3 region has the DNA TGTGCCAGCAGTTTATTAAGGGGCCTACGAGAGTTT. It encodes CASSLLRGLREF.

V and J are TRBV4-1 and TRBJ2-2; D may match TRBD1 or TRBD2 (6 bases each). CDR1 and CDR2 (germline): MGHRA, YSYEKL. The CDR3 loop spans 16 amino acids. V lost 0 bases, J lost 4 bases, and 12 bases lay in between. CDR3 sequence reads: CASSQEKGGLTGELFF. The CDR3 DNA sequence: TGCGCCAGCAGCCAAGAGAAGGGGGGCCTCACCGGGGAGCTGTTTTTT.

This clonotype appeared many times. The chain joins TRBV6-5 to TRBJ1-2, with D maybe TRBD1 (5 bases). CDR3 length equals 15 residues. V was trimmed by 2 bases and J by 4 bases, leaving 14 bases between them. CDR1 is MNHEY, CDR2 SVGAGI, per germline. CDR3: CASSYRVRGFYGYTF. The CDR3 nucleotides read TGTGCCAGCAGTTACAGGGTCCGGGGGTTCTATGGCTACACCTTC.

There are many counts of this clonotype. In DNA, the CDR3 is TGCGCCAGCAGCCAAGAAGCACCCGGGACAGGGGGCCACGAGCAGTACTTC. This translates into CASSQEAPGTGGHEQYF. The chain couples TRBV4-3 to TRBJ2-7, with 12 bases matching TRBD1. This CDR3 region has 17 residues. The germline V gene encodes CDR1 LGHNA and CDR2 YSLEER. J was trimmed by 5 bases and V by 0 bases; bases with no gene match: 8.

The table lists this clonotype with a few counts. The gene calls are TRBV4-2 and TRBJ1-5; perhaps TRBD1 as D (5 bases). The CDR3 covers 14 residues. V was clipped by 4 bases and J by 3 bases, with 10 bases between them. CDR1 and CDR2 (germline): LGHNA, YNFKEQ. The CDR3 nucleotides are TGTGCCAGCAGCCCCAGACAGATCAATCAGCCCCAGCATTTT. Its translation: CASSPRQINQPQHF.

This clonotype was observed a handful of times. The V call is TRBV6-5, the J call TRBJ2-7; D is undetermined. V lost 6 bases to trimming and J lost 1 base, with 19 bases between them. This CDR3 spans 16 amino acids. Germline lookup yields CDR1 MNHEY and CDR2 SVGAGI. CDR3 in amino acids: CASSYQIGPPSYEQYF. Here the CDR3 DNA reads TGTGCCAGCAGCTACCAAATTGGACCCCCGTCCTACGAGCAGTACTTC.

This chain uses TRBV28 with TRBJ2-7; TRBD1 matches at 8 bases. CDR1 and CDR2 from the germline V gene are MDHEN and SYDVKM. The J segment lost 1 base and the V segment lost 6 bases, leaving 8 bases of the junction unmatched. The CDR3 covers 15 residues. The CDR3 DNA reads as TGTGCCAGCAGATCCCCTACAGGGGGATCCTACGAGCAGTACTTC. The encoded protein is CASRSPTGGSYEQYF.

This clonotype was detected ten times or more. The chain combines TRBV5-5 with TRBJ1-5; D may be TRBD1 (5 bases). Per the germline V gene, CDR1 is SGHKS and CDR2 is YYEKEE (reference sequence). V lost 2 bases to trimming and J lost 0 bases, with 15 bases between them. The CDR3 has 17 residues. CDR3 DNA sequence: TGTGCCAGCAGCTTATCAGGGATCATTTATAGCAATCAGCCCCAGCATTTT. Its translation: CASSLSGIIYSNQPQHF.

This chain uses TRBV18 with TRBJ1-5, with D tentatively TRBD1 (6 bases). Germline lookup yields CDR1 KGHSH and CDR2 LQKENI. The CDR3 runs 15 residues. The V end was cut by 4 bases, the J end by 0 bases, with 10 bases between. The CDR3 loop reads CASSRQDHSNQPQHF. DNA of the CDR3: TGTGCCAGCTCACGACAGGACCATAGCAATCAGCCCCAGCATTTT.

The sample holds many counts of this clonotype. This chain joins TRBV7-9 and TRBJ2-7; unclear D gene. Germline CDR1 and CDR2: SEHNR and FQNEAQ (reference sequence). Trimming took off 5 bases at V and 4 bases at J, with 9 bases between the two ends. The CDR3 contains 12 residues. In nucleotides, the CDR3 is TGTGCCAGCAGCGATTCGATATACGAGCAGTACTTC. It translates to CASSDSIYEQYF.